The 20 T cell receptor beta chains in this list originate from one sample, sequenced in a study of blood T cell repertoires in COVID-19. TCRdb's copy holds only in-frame clones and misses some; the assay was immunoSEQ multiplex PCR. The sample contains over 70,000 clones, 75% to 80% of which appear only once. Material for sequencing was peripheral blood. The receptor set was obtained from a man between 65 and 80 years old with COVID-19, enrolled during active disease.

DNA for the CDR3: TGTGCCAGCAGCCGACGAACAGGGAACTATGGCTACACCTTC. Protein product: CASSRRTGNYGYTF. The chain combines TRBV5-8 with TRBJ1-2; possible D gene TRBD1, 6 bases. This CDR3 is 14 amino acids long. V was shortened by 4 bases and J by 2 bases, with 12 bases between the two germline ends. Germline V gene sequence: CDR1 SGHTS, CDR2 YDEGEE.

This chain connects TRBV28 to TRBJ2-3, with TRBD2 as a possible D gene (5 bases). Germline CDR1 and CDR2: MDHEN and SYDVKM. This CDR3 region has 12 residues. Trimming took off 2 bases at V and 5 bases at J, with 5 bases between the two ends. In DNA, the CDR3 is TGTGCCAGCAGTTTAGCGGGAGATACGCAGTATTTT. Amino acid sequence: CASSLAGDTQYF.

V usage is TRBV5-8 and J usage is TRBJ2-7; D is perhaps TRBD1 (6 bases). CDR3 size: 16 residues. Between the trimmed V and J ends, which lost 2 bases and 4 bases, there was a span of 19 bases. From germline, CDR1 is SGHTS and CDR2 YDEGEE. The chain's CDR3 is CASSLPTTGNVYEQYF. CDR3 coding DNA: TGTGCCAGCAGCTTACCGACAACAGGGAATGTTTACGAGCAGTACTTC.

This clone was seen a few times. V is TRBV15 and J is TRBJ1-3; tentatively, D is TRBD1 (5 bases). The germline V gene has CDR1 LNHNV and CDR2 YYDKDF (reference sequence). Trimming removed 3 bases from V and 1 base from J, with 7 bases in between. The length of the CDR3 is 14 residues. CDR3 residues: CATSSPGSGNTIYF. CDR3 coding DNA: TGTGCCACCAGCAGCCCAGGGTCTGGAAACACCATATATTTT. Full variable domain (outside the CDR3, taken from reference TRBV15 and TRBJ1-3): DAMVIQNPRYQVTQFGKPVTLSCSQTLNHNVMYWYQQKSSQAPKLLFHYYDKDFNNEADTPDNFQSRRPNTSFCFLDIRSPGLGDTAMYLCATSSPGSGNTIYFGEGSWLTVV.

This sequence joins TRBV7-9 and TRBJ1-1; TRBD1 might be the D (5 bases). Trimming cost V 6 bases and J 1 base, with 12 bases left between them. This CDR3 contains 14 residues. Germline CDR1 reads SEHNR; CDR2 reads FQNEAQ (reference sequence). CDR3 amino acids: CASSGWQGNTEAFF. In nucleotides, the CDR3 is TGTGCCAGCAGTGGATGGCAGGGGAACACTGAAGCTTTCTTT. The full variable domain, rest sourced from reference TRBV7-9 and TRBJ1-1, is DTGVSQNPRHKITKRGQNVTFRCDPISEHNRLYWYRQTLGQGPEFLTYFQNEAQLEKSRLLSDRFSAERPKGSFSTLEIQRTEQGDSAMYLCASSGWQGNTEAFFGQGTRLTVV.

This clone has more than one count but fewer than ten. This chain connects TRBV5-4 to TRBJ1-2; TRBD1 aligns across 7 bases. Per germline, CDR1 SGHNT and CDR2 YYREEE (reference sequence). This CDR3 is 12 amino acids long. Losses at the gene ends were 3 bases for V and 5 bases for J; bases not matched to a gene: 1. The CDR3 loop reads CASSSTGYGYTF. The CDR3 nucleotides read TGTGCCAGCAGCTCGACAGGGTATGGCTACACCTTC. The full variable domain, its missing parts supplied by reference TRBV5-4 and TRBJ1-2, is ETGVTQSPTHLIKTRGQQVTLRCSSQSGHNTVSWYQQALGQGPQFIFQYYREEENGRGNFPPRFSGLQFPNYSSELNVNALELDDSALYLCASSSTGYGYTFGSGTRLTVV.

This chain links TRBV28 with TRBJ1-6; D is undetermined. The V gene lost 2 bases and the J gene lost 11 bases, with 16 bases spanning the gap. Germline CDR1 is MDHEN and CDR2 is SYDVKM. This CDR3 is 15 amino acids long. In DNA form, the CDR3 reads TGTGCCAGCAGTTTAATATTGGGCAATCGGACACCCCTCCACTTT. Translation gives CASSLILGNRTPLHF.

This clone was seen more than once but under ten times. V usage is TRBV7-3 and J usage is TRBJ2-7, with D tentatively TRBD2 (5 bases). Trimming stripped 5 bases from V and 5 bases from J, with 7 bases between. CDR3 length: 11 residues. Looked up from germline, CDR1 is SGHTA and CDR2 is FQGTGA. CDR3 bases: TGTGCCAGCAGCGCCGGGAACGAGCAGTACTTC. This sequence encodes CASSAGNEQYF.

The rearrangement uses TRBV19 and TRBJ1-3; TRBD1 is a possible D gene (6 bases). With 5 bases removed from V and 8 bases from J, the gap between germline ends came to 16 bases. This CDR3 region has 14 residues. Germline loops: CDR1 LNHDA, CDR2 SQIVND (reference sequence). Here the CDR3 reads CASSPLDRWDTIYF. DNA of the CDR3: TGTGCCAGTAGTCCCCTGGACAGATGGGACACCATATATTTT.

The rearrangement links TRBV29-1 to TRBJ1-4; 7 nucleotides agree with TRBD1. Germline trimming cut 5 bases from V and 5 bases from J; bases unmatched to any gene: 5. CDR1 and CDR2 from the germline V gene are SQVTM and ANQGSEA. The CDR3 has 13 amino acids. CDR3 in amino acids: CSVTGTENEKLFF. The CDR3 DNA reads as TGCAGCGTTACCGGGACAGAAAATGAAAAACTGTTTTTT.

The chain combines TRBV24-1 with TRBJ2-5; 11 bases align to TRBD1. Germline V gene data show CDR1 as KGHDR and CDR2 as SFDVKD. CDR3 length equals 16 residues. The V segment lost 3 bases and the J segment 4 bases; nucleotides outside the gene matches: 6. This CDR3 is CATSDAGTGGLETQYF. DNA of the CDR3: TGTGCCACCAGTGATGCCGGGACAGGGGGACTAGAGACCCAGTACTTC.

Points on this clone: Additional DNA sequences in this sample encode the identical CDR3. The V call is TRBV7-3, the J call TRBJ2-7, with a possible D match to TRBD2 (6 bases). Deletions cut 5 bases from V and 2 bases from J, with 13 bases between. This CDR3 contains 14 residues. Per the germline V gene, CDR1 is SGHTA and CDR2 is FQGTGA. In DNA form, the CDR3 reads TGTGCCAGCAGCCCCGGGACTGGGGCCTACGAGCAGTACTTC. Protein product: CASSPGTGAYEQYF.

The chain is built from TRBV28 and TRBJ2-7, with 9 bases aligning to TRBD1. The CDR3 is 15 amino acids. With V trimmed by 2 bases and J by 4 bases, 6 bases remained unmatched. Germline V gene data show CDR1 as MDHEN and CDR2 as SYDVKM. The CDR3 sequence: CASSLRGQGGYEQYF. The CDR3 bases are TGTGCCAGCAGTTTAAGGGGACAGGGTGGTTACGAGCAGTACTTC. Filled out from reference TRBV28 and TRBJ2-7, the complete variable domain reads DVKVTQSSRYLVKRTGEKVFLECVQDMDHENMFWYRQDPGLGLRLIYFSYDVKMKEKGDIPEGYSVSREKKERFSLILESASTNQTSMYLCASSLRGQGGYEQYFGPGTRLTVT.

The genes are TRBV28 and TRBJ1-2; maybe TRBD1 (6 bases). This CDR3 contains 15 residues. Per germline, CDR1 MDHEN and CDR2 SYDVKM. Trimming took 5 bases from V and 4 from J, leaving 17 bases between them. The CDR3 coding sequence is TGTGCCAGCAGTCCGCCGGGGGGGCGACCCTATGGCTACACCTTC. This gives the protein CASSPPGGRPYGYTF.

This clone was found a few times. At one of its ends the junction is not consistent with the germline gene, which may arise from a read error. The gene calls are TRBV7-7 and TRBJ2-3; TRBD2 matches 14 bases. Germline V lookup: CDR1 SSHAT, CDR2 FNYEAQ (reference sequence). The CDR3 covers 16 residues. This CDR3 reads CASSLGLAGAGDTQYF. In DNA form, the CDR3 reads TGTGCTAGCAGCCTGGGACTAGCGGGAGCAGGGGATACGCAGTATTTT.

The V call is TRBV6-4, the J call TRBJ2-2; 9 nucleotides line up with TRBD1. The V segment lost 7 bases and the J segment 4 bases; nucleotides outside the gene matches: 7. The length of the CDR3 is 15 residues. Germline-derived CDR1 and CDR2 are MRHNA and SNTAGT. The CDR3 sequence is CASTPDRGGTGELFF. In DNA form, the CDR3 reads TGTGCCAGCACCCCTGACAGGGGGGGCACCGGGGAGCTGTTTTTT.

The V and J genes are TRBV6-5 and TRBJ2-6, with TRBD2 as a possible D gene (5 bases). The CDR3 consists of 14 residues. The germline V gene encodes CDR1 MNHEY and CDR2 SVGAGI. Trimming pared 10 bases from V and 4 bases from J, leaving 14 bases between. Here the CDR3 DNA reads TGTGCCACCATACCAGGCGGGGGGGCCAACGTCCTGACTTTC. This sequence encodes CATIPGGGANVLTF.

This clone was observed a single time. This chain connects TRBV28 to TRBJ1-1; tentative D call: TRBD1 (5 bases). Per germline, CDR1 MDHEN and CDR2 SYDVKM. The CDR3 totals 12 residues. Trimming stripped 3 bases from V and 8 bases from J, with 10 bases between. The CDR3 spells CASSLTVSEAFF. The CDR3 DNA is TGTGCCAGCAGTTTGACAGTCTCCGAAGCTTTCTTT.

This clone appeared a single time. The V gene is TRBV7-2, the J gene TRBJ1-1; D possibly corresponds to TRBD1 (6 bases). The ends were cut back, 0 bases at V and 7 bases at J, with 9 bases in the middle. The CDR3 totals 13 residues. Per the germline V gene, CDR1 is SGHTA and CDR2 is FQGNSA. The CDR3 sequence is CASSLAGGFEAFF. The CDR3 nucleotides read TGTGCCAGCAGCTTAGCAGGGGGTTTTGAAGCTTTCTTT. Full variable domain (outside the CDR3, taken from reference TRBV7-2 and TRBJ1-1): GAGVSQSPSNKVTEKGKDVELRCDPISGHTALYWYRQSLGQGLEFLIYFQGNSAPDKSGLPSDRFSAERTGGSVSTLTIQRTQQEDSAVYLCASSLAGGFEAFFGQGTRLTVV.

This sequence joins TRBV15 and TRBJ2-1; D not resolved. Germline V gene lookup returns CDR1 LNHNV and CDR2 YYDKDF (reference sequence). The CDR3 covers 13 residues. Trimming took off 0 bases at V and 5 bases at J, with 5 bases between the two ends. CDR3 in DNA: TGTGCCACCAGCAGAGAGGCCCACAATGAGCAGTTCTTC. Translation: CATSREAHNEQFF.